This TCR beta chain was identified during a study of immune evolution from preneoplasia to lung adenocarcinoma. Resections took place in Japan or China from about 2014 to 2017. H&E slides confirmed each diagnosis, reviewed by two pathologists independently. The CDR3 has 14 residues. Trimming removed 2 bases from V and 5 bases from J, with 12 bases in between. From germline, CDR1 is SGHTA and CDR2 FQGNSA. Study results and caveats: Top clone share appeared to fall from AAH through AIS, MIA, adenocarcinoma.

Produced via immunoSEQ multiplex PCR; TCRdb's table is partial and in-frame only. Among several thousand clones listed, 81% were seen once. Regarding this clone: Its specificity is unknown.

The V call is TRBV7-2, the J call TRBJ1-1, with a tentative D call TRBD1 (5 bases). The TCR sequence derives from an older donor with lung adenocarcinoma. Sequencing was carried out using FFPE adjacent normal lung tissue. CDR3 sequence reads: CASSLTGEYTEAFF. The DNA of the CDR3 is TGTGCCAGCAGCTTAACGGGGGAGTATACTGAAGCTTTCTTT.